One sample yielded the 10 T cell receptor beta chains listed below, sequenced in a study of high-grade serous ovarian cancer treatment subgroups. Tumor samples were obtained before definitive surgery or chemotherapy. Sequenced by immunoSEQ multiplex PCR; TCRdb stores in-frame clones only, minus some. Of about 2,700 clones in the sample, 72% were seen once. Sequencing input: tumor tissue. These receptors were collected from a human donor with high-grade serous ovarian cancer.

This clone came up once. The rearrangement joins TRBV6-5 to TRBJ1-4; TRBD1 agrees at 7 bases. Germline V CDR1 and CDR2: MNHEY, SVGAGI. The CDR3 is 16 residues long. With V trimmed by 0 bases and J by 2 bases, 3 bases remained unmatched. The CDR3: CASSYSPGQTNEKLFF. CDR3 sequence (DNA): TGTGCCAGCAGTTACTCCCCGGGACAGACTAATGAAAAACTGTTTTTT.

This sequence joins TRBV21-1 and TRBJ2-1; the table names TRBD2, a call not compared with the DNA. TRBV21-1 is a pseudogene locus. The length of the CDR3 is 16 residues. The CDR3 sequence is CASSKILRGGLGEQFF. The CDR3 coding sequence is TGTGCCAGCAGCAAAATCTTGCGGGGGGGCCTCGGTGAGCAGTTCTTC.

The chain has TRBV7-2 and TRBJ2-1; 11 nucleotides agree with TRBD2. J was trimmed by 4 bases and V by 7 bases; bases with no gene match: 9. The length of the CDR3 is 16 residues. Germline V gives CDR1 SGHTA, CDR2 FQGNSA. In nucleotides, the CDR3 is TGTGCCAGCACCCACCCGGGACTAGCGGCTTACAATGAGCAGTTCTTC. It is translated as CASTHPGLAAYNEQFF. Full variable domain (outside the CDR3, taken from reference TRBV7-2 and TRBJ2-1): GAGVSQSPSNKVTEKGKDVELRCDPISGHTALYWYRQSLGQGLEFLIYFQGNSAPDKSGLPSDRFSAERTGGSVSTLTIQRTQQEDSAVYLCASTHPGLAAYNEQFFGPGTRLTVL.

The genes are TRBV4-3 and TRBJ2-1; D possibly corresponds to TRBD2 (6 bases). Germline V gene sequence: CDR1 LGHNA, CDR2 YSLEER. V dropped 0 bases and J dropped 4 bases, with 10 bases sitting between them. The CDR3 is 15 residues long. CDR3 residues: CASSQERGLYNEQFF. DNA for the CDR3: TGCGCCAGCAGCCAAGAGCGGGGCCTATACAATGAGCAGTTCTTC.

This chain connects TRBV10-1 to TRBJ1-5; TRBD1 matches 9 bases. Losses at the gene ends were 3 bases for V and 4 bases for J; bases not matched to a gene: 13. This CDR3 contains 18 residues. Germline loops: CDR1 WNHNN, CDR2 SYGVQD (reference sequence). CDR3 coding DNA: TGCGCCAGCAGTGATATCGACAGGGGGATCTTCGGGAATCAGCCCCAGCATTTT. This gives the protein CASSDIDRGIFGNQPQHF.

The chain recombines TRBV19 with TRBJ1-2; TRBD1 is a possible D gene (5 bases). CDR1 is LNHDA and CDR2 is SQIVND in the germline V gene (reference sequence). Trimming removed 5 bases from V and 2 bases from J, with 12 bases in between. The CDR3 is 14 residues long. CDR3 sequence: CASSFGTANYGYTF. The DNA of the CDR3 is TGTGCCAGTAGTTTCGGGACTGCAAACTATGGCTACACCTTC.

In regard to this clone: One junction end does not reproduce the germline sequence, and a read error may be involved. V is TRBV7-8 and J is TRBJ2-1, with D possibly being TRBD1 or TRBD2 (6 bases each). The CDR3 has 14 residues. Germline assignment: CDR1 SGHVS and CDR2 FQNEAQ. The CDR3 sequence is CASSRAGGYDEQFF. Written as DNA, the CDR3 is TGTGCCAGCAGCCGGGCCGGGGGCTACGATGAGCAGTTCTTC.

J is TRBJ2-7 and V is TRBV5-4, with 12 bases identical to TRBD2. Germline V lookup: CDR1 SGHNT, CDR2 YYREEE (reference sequence). V was pared by 3 bases and J by 7 bases, with 8 bases of the junction left unmatched. There are 15 residues in the CDR3. In nucleotides, the CDR3 is TGTGCCAGCAGCTCTAGCGGGGGGGCCAATCGGGAGCAGTACTTC. The encoded protein is CASSSSGGANREQYF.

The chain uses TRBV15 and TRBJ2-6; D may be TRBD2 (7 bases). The CDR3 is 16 amino acids. CDR1 and CDR2 from the germline V gene are LNHNV and YYDKDF (reference sequence). V dropped 0 bases and J dropped 2 bases, with 8 bases sitting between them. CDR3 nucleotides: TGTGCCACCAGCAGAGAAGGGGGGGCTGGGGCCAACGTCCTGACTTTC. As protein: CATSREGGAGANVLTF. The full variable domain, its missing parts supplied by reference TRBV15 and TRBJ2-6, is DAMVIQNPRYQVTQFGKPVTLSCSQTLNHNVMYWYQQKSSQAPKLLFHYYDKDFNNEADTPDNFQSRRPNTSFCFLDIRSPGLGDTAMYLCATSREGGAGANVLTFGAGSRLTVL.

The rearrangement joins TRBV7-2 to TRBJ2-5, with D perhaps TRBD2 (5 bases). The CDR3 totals 15 residues. Trimming removed 0 bases at V and 5 bases at J, with 13 bases between. CDR1 and CDR2 (germline): SGHTA, FQGNSA. The DNA of the CDR3 is TGTGCCAGCAGCTTAGCGCTTACTAGTAGGGAGACCCAGTACTTC. Protein product: CASSLALTSRETQYF.